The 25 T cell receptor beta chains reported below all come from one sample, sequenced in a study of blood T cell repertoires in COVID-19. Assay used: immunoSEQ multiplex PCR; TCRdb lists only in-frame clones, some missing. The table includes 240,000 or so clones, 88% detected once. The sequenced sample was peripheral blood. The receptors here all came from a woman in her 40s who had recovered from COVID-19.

This CDR3 reads CASSTTDRSNPNSPLHF. The DNA of the CDR3 is TGTGCCAGCAGTACGACGGACAGGTCCAACCCCAATTCACCCCTCCACTTT. V gene TRBV27 combines with J gene TRBJ1-6, with 7 nucleotides matching TRBD1. V lost 5 bases to trimming and J lost 7 bases; unmatched junction nucleotides: 14. The CDR3 has 17 amino acids. CDR1 is MNHEY and CDR2 is SMNVEV in the germline V gene (reference sequence).

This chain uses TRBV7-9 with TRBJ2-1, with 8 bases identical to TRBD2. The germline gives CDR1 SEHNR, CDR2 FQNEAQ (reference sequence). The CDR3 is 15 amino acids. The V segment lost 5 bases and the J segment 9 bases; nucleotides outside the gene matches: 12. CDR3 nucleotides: TGTGCCAGCAGCCCCCTCGCGGGGGGCCTTGGTGAGCAGTTCTTC. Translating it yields CASSPLAGGLGEQFF.

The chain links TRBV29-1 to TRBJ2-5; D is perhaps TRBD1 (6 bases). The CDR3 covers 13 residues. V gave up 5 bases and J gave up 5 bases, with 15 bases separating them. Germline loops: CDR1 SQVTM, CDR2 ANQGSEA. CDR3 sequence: CSVSQGWWETQYF. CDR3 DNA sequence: TGCAGCGTTTCACAGGGATGGTGGGAGACCCAGTACTTC.

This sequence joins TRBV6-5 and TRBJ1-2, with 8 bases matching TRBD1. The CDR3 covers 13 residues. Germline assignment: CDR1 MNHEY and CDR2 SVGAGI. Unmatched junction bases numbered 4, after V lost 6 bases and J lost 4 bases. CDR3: CASSRTGTYGYTF. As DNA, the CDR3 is TGTGCCAGCAGCCGGACAGGGACCTATGGCTACACCTTC.

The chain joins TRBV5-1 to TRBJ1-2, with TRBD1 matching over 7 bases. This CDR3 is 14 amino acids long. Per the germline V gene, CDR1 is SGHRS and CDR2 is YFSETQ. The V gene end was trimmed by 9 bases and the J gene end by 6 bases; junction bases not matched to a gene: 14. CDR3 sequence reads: CATGAGQGVDGYTF. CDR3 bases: TGCGCCACTGGGGCCGGGCAGGGGGTGGATGGCTACACCTTC. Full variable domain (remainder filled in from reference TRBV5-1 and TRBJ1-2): KAGVTQTPRYLIKTRGQQVTLSCSPISGHRSVSWYQQTPGQGLQFLFEYFSETQRNKGNFPGRFSGRQFSNSRSEMNVSTLELGDSALYLCATGAGQGVDGYTFGSGTRLTVV.

In DNA, the CDR3 is TGTGCCAGCAGTCCCCCGTCGAATTCACCCCTCCACTTT. Translation: CASSPPSNSPLHF. This chain uses TRBV6-5 with TRBJ1-6, with no clear D. The CDR3 length is 13 residues. Germline assignment: CDR1 MNHEY and CDR2 SVGAGI. V lost 5 bases, J lost 7 bases, and 9 bases lay in between.

The CDR3 DNA reads TGTGCCAGCAGCTCGGCGACAGGGGCGAGGTACATTCAGTACTTC. Amino acid sequence: CASSSATGARYIQYF. V gene TRBV11-3 combines with J gene TRBJ2-4; 8 bases align to TRBD1. The length of the CDR3 is 15 residues. Per germline, CDR1 SGHNT and CDR2 YENEEA. The ends lost 4 bases at V and 8 bases at J; junction bases unmatched: 10.

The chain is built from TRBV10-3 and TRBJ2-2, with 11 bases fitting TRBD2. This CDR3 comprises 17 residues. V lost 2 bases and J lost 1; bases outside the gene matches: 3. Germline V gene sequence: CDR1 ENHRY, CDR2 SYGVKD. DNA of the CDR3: TGTGCCATCAGTGAGAGGCTAGCGGGAGGGAACACCGGGGAGCTGTTTTTT. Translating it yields CAISERLAGGNTGELFF.

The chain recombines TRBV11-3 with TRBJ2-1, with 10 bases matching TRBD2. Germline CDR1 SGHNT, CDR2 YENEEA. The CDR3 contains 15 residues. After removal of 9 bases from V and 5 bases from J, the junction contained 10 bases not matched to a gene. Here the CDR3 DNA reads TGTGCCAGTTCAGCGGGAGGGGCAGGAGACAATGAGCAGTTCTTC. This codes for CASSAGGAGDNEQFF.

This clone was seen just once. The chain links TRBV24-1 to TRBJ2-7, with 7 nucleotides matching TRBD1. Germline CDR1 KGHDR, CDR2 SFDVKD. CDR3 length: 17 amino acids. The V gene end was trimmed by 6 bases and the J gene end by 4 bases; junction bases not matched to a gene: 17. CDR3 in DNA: TGTGCCACCAGTATTATCCCGGGACAGCGTTCCTTTTACGAGCAGTACTTC. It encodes CATSIIPGQRSFYEQYF.

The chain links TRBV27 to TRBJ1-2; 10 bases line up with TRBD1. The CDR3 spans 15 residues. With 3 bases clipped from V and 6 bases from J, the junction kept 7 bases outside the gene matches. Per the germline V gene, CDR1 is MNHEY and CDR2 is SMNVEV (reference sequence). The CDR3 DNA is TGTGCCAGCAGTTTCCGGGACAGGGGATTCGATGGCTACACCTTC. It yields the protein CASSFRDRGFDGYTF.

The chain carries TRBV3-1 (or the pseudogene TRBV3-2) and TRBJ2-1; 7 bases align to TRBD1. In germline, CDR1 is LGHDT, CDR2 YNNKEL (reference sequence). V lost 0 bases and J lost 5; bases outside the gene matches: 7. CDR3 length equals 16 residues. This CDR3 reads CASSQDEGTANNEQFF. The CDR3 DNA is TGTGCCAGCAGCCAAGATGAGGGGACAGCAAACAATGAGCAGTTCTTC.

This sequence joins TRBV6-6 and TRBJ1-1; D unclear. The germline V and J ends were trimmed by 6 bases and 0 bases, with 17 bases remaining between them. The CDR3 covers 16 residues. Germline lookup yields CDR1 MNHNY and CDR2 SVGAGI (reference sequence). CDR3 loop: CASSPPRRGMNTEAFF. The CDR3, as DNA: TGTGCCAGCAGCCCCCCACGCCGGGGAATGAACACTGAAGCTTTCTTT.

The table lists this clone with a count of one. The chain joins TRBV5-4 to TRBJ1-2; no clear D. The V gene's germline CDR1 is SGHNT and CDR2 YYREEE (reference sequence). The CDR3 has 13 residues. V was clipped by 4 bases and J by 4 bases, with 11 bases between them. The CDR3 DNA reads TGTGCCAGCAGCCTTTCTGGCGGCTATGGCTACACCTTC. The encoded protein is CASSLSGGYGYTF.

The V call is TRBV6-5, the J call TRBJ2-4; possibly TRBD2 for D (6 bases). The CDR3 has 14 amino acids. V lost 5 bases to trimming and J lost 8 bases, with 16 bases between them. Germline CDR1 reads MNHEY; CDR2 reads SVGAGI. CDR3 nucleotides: TGTGCCAGCAGTATGAAGGGGCGCGGGGACATTCAGTACTTC. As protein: CASSMKGRGDIQYF.

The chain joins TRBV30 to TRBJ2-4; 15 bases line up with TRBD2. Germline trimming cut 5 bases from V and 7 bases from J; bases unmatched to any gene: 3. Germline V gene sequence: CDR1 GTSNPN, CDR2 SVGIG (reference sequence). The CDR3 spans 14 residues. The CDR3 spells CAWGLAGGWNIQYF. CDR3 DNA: TGTGCCTGGGGACTAGCGGGAGGGTGGAACATTCAGTACTTC.

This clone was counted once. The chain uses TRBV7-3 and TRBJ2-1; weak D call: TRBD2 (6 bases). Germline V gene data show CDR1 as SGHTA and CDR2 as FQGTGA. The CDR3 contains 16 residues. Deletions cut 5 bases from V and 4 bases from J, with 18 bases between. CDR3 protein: CASSHGTGGRYNEQFF. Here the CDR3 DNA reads TGTGCCAGCAGCCATGGGACTGGGGGTCGGTACAATGAGCAGTTCTTC.

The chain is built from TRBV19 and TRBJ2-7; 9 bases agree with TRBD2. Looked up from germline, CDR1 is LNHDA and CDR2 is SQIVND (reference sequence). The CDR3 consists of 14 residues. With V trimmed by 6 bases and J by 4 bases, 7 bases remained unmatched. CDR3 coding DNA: TGTGCCAGTAGCGGAGCGGGAGGTTGGTACGAGCAGTACTTC. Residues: CASSGAGGWYEQYF.

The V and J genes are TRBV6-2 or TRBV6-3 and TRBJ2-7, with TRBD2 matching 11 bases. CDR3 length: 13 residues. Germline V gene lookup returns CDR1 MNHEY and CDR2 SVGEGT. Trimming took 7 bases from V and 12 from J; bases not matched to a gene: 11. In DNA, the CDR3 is TGTGCCAGCACCCCCATAGCGGGAGGGCCCCCGTACGTC. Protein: CASTPIAGGPPYV.

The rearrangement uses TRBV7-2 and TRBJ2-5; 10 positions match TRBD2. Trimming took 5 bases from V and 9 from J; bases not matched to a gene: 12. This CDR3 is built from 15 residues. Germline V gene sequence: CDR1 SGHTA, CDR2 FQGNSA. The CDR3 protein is CASSPGTSATGAQYF. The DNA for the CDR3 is TGTGCCAGCAGCCCCGGGACTAGCGCCACGGGGGCCCAGTACTTC.

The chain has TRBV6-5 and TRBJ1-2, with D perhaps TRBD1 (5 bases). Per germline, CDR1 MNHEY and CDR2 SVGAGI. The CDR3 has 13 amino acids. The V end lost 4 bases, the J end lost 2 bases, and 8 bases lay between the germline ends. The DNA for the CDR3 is TGTGCCAGCAGTTGGCGGGACAACTATGGCTACACCTTC. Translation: CASSWRDNYGYTF.

CDR3 residues: CASSPGSEAFF. The CDR3 bases are TGTGCCAGCTCACCCGGGAGTGAAGCTTTCTTT. The genes are TRBV18 and TRBJ1-1; D is unresolved. Germline CDR1 and CDR2: KGHSH and LQKENI. Trimming removed 3 bases from V and 7 bases from J, with 6 bases in between. CDR3 length: 11 amino acids.

The CDR3 DNA follows: TGTGCCAGCAGCTTATCCCCCCGGGGGACGCAGTATTTT. Residues: CASSLSPRGTQYF. The chain carries TRBV13 and TRBJ2-3; TRBD2 might be the D (6 bases). CDR3 length: 13 amino acids. Trimming took 2 bases from V and 9 from J, leaving 12 bases between them. CDR1 and CDR2 (germline): PRHDT, FYEKMQ (reference sequence). The full variable domain, rest sourced from reference TRBV13 and TRBJ2-3, is AAGVIQSPRHLIKEKRETATLKCYPIPRHDTVYWYQQGPGQDPQFLISFYEKMQSDKGSIPDRFSAQQFSDYHSELNMSSLELGDSALYFCASSLSPRGTQYFGPGTRLTVL.

CDR3 protein: CASSYQTGTETQYF. DNA of the CDR3: TGCGCCAGCAGCTACCAGACAGGGACGGAGACCCAGTACTTC. This sequence joins TRBV5-1 and TRBJ2-5, with 7 bases matching TRBD1. Per the germline V gene, CDR1 is SGHRS and CDR2 is YFSETQ. V trimming: 3 bases; J trimming: 5 bases; junction bases outside the gene matches: 7. The CDR3 contains 14 residues.

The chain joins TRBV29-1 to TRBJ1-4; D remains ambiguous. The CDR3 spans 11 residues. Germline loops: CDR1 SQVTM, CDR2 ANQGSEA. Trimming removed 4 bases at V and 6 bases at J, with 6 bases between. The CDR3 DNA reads TGCAGCGTTGGTCTCTATGAAAAACTGTTTTTT. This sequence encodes CSVGLYEKLFF. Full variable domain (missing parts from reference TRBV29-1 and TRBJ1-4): SAVISQKPSRDICQRGTSLTIQCQVDSQVTMMFWYRQQPGQSLTLIATANQGSEATYESGFVIDKFPISRPNLTFSTLTVSNMSPEDSSIYLCSVGLYEKLFFGSGTQLSVL.